Following are 27 T cell receptor beta chains from one sample sequenced in a study of T cells in Graves' hyperthyroidism and ophthalmopathy. Researchers took RNA transcripts and amplified the TCR beta CDR3 regions from them. HTBI primers were employed in a first-round RT-PCR of the TCR CDR3. Via MiXCR, TCRdb re-called the multiplex PCR reads, giving one row per CDR3 protein. This table has 280,000 or so distinct CDR3 sequences, 13% to 15% appearing once. Input material: blood. The receptors were gathered from a woman aged 45-59 years with Graves' hyperthyroidism that later progressed to Graves' ophthalmopathy.

In its sample, this clonotype was seen many times. This sequence joins TRBV2 and TRBJ2-1; D uncertain. V dropped 3 bases and J dropped 0 bases, with 6 bases sitting between them. Per the germline V gene, CDR1 is SNHLY and CDR2 is FYNNEI. The CDR3 is made up of 14 amino acids. The CDR3: CASSEESSYNEQFF. CDR3 DNA: TGTGCCAGCAGTGAGGAGAGCTCCTACAATGAGCAGTTCTTC.

The sample holds many counts of this clonotype. The chain has TRBV7-9 and TRBJ2-7; D may match TRBD1 or TRBD2 (6 bases each). Germline V gene lookup returns CDR1 SEHNR and CDR2 FQNEAQ (reference sequence). This CDR3 contains 14 residues. Trimming took off 1 base at V and 6 bases at J, with 13 bases between the two ends. CDR3 residues: CASSLVVGGREQYF. CDR3 coding DNA: TGTGCCAGCAGCTTAGTCGTAGGGGGGCGCGAGCAGTACTTC.

The chain combines TRBV6-2 or TRBV6-3 with TRBJ1-2; D not certain. Trimming pared 11 bases from V and 7 bases from J, leaving 23 bases between. Germline CDR1 MNHEY, CDR2 SVGEGT. CDR3 length: 14 amino acids. CDR3 sequence (DNA): TGTGCCGCCGCCATCTCAACAAGGACCACTGGCTACACCTTC. This encodes CAAAISTRTTGYTF.

This rearrangement joins TRBV19 to TRBJ2-1, with D possibly matching TRBD2 (5 bases). Germline values: CDR1 LNHDA, CDR2 SQIVND (reference sequence). This CDR3 region has 15 residues. Between the trimmed V and J ends, which lost 6 bases and 0 bases, there was a span of 12 bases. As DNA, the CDR3 is TGTGCCAGTAGCCGAGCGGAGGACTCCTACAATGAGCAGTTCTTC. Its translation is CASSRAEDSYNEQFF.

The chain couples TRBV30 to TRBJ2-1; no clear D. The CDR3 is 16 residues long. V shed 1 base and J shed 4 bases, with 17 bases lying between them. Germline-derived CDR1 and CDR2 are GTSNPN and SVGIG (reference sequence). The chain's CDR3 is CAWSAALERSYNEQFF. In DNA form, the CDR3 reads TGTGCCTGGAGTGCCGCTCTAGAGAGGTCTTACAATGAGCAGTTCTTC.

V and J are TRBV24-1 and TRBJ2-3; 9 nucleotides match TRBD2. The CDR3 sequence is 15 residues long. Germline V gives CDR1 KGHDR, CDR2 SFDVKD. Losses at the gene ends were 2 bases for V and 3 bases for J; bases not matched to a gene: 2. The CDR3 DNA sequence: TGTGCCACCAGTGATTCTAGCGGGGCTACAGATACGCAGTATTTT. This sequence encodes CATSDSSGATDTQYF.

This chain links TRBV20-1 with TRBJ2-6; D gene uncertain. CDR1 DFQATT and CDR2 SNEGSKA come from the germline V gene (reference sequence). Trimming cost V 5 bases and J 4 bases, with 9 bases left between them. The CDR3 is 13 residues long. CDR3 in DNA: TGCAGTGCTCAGCTGCGGGGGGCCAACGTCCTGACTTTC. Its protein is CSAQLRGANVLTF.

The genes are TRBV6-1 and TRBJ2-2; 8 bases align to TRBD2. The CDR3 extends over 17 amino acids. J gave up 4 bases and V 7 bases, and 14 bases lay outside the gene matches. Looked up from germline, CDR1 is MNHNS and CDR2 is SASEGT. The CDR3 region is CASNKLPGGEFTGELFF. CDR3 nucleotide sequence: TGTGCCAGCAATAAACTCCCGGGGGGGGAATTCACCGGGGAGCTGTTTTTT.

This clonotype was observed many times. The J gene is TRBJ1-5, the V gene TRBV28, with 10 bases fitting TRBD1. Germline V gives CDR1 MDHEN, CDR2 SYDVKM. V dropped 2 bases and J dropped 3; count of bases not matched to a gene: 13. CDR3 length: 19 amino acids. The CDR3 DNA sequence: TGTGCCAGCAGTTTAAAATTGGGACAGGGGCTCCCTGACAATCAGCCCCAGCATTTT. Translated: CASSLKLGQGLPDNQPQHF.

This clonotype was seen ten or more times. This sequence joins TRBV6-1 and TRBJ1-2; no clear D gene. Germline V gene data show CDR1 as MNHNS and CDR2 as SASEGT. The CDR3 has 12 residues. V lost 5 bases, J lost 7 bases, and 11 bases lay in between. The CDR3 coding sequence is TGTGCCAGCAGTCCACCCCCTGGTGGCTACACCTTC. Its protein is CASSPPPGGYTF.

This clonotype has a count of ten or more. This chain joins TRBV18 and TRBJ1-1; 10 bases map to TRBD1. V lost 4 bases and J lost 4; bases outside the gene matches: 9. CDR1 KGHSH and CDR2 LQKENI come from the germline V gene. The CDR3 totals 16 residues. DNA for the CDR3: TGTGCCAGCTCACGTCCTGGGACAGGGGAGGGCACTGAAGCTTTCTTT. Residues: CASSRPGTGEGTEAFF.

In this sample, this clonotype turned up many times. The chain couples TRBV5-5 to TRBJ2-1; TRBD2 aligns across 9 bases. The V segment lost 7 bases and the J segment 0 bases; nucleotides outside the gene matches: 5. The CDR3 is 15 amino acids. Germline V gene lookup returns CDR1 SGHKS and CDR2 YYEKEE (reference sequence). The CDR3 nucleotides are TGTGCCAGCCGTCGACTAGCGGACTCCTACAATGAGCAGTTCTTC. It yields the protein CASRRLADSYNEQFF.

This clonotype showed up just a few times. The chain joins TRBV3-1 to TRBJ1-2; maybe TRBD1 (6 bases). Germline V gene sequence: CDR1 LGHDT, CDR2 YNNKEL (reference sequence). This CDR3 has 15 amino acids. V lost 1 base and J lost 8, with 17 bases in between. In nucleotides, the CDR3 is TGTGCCAGCAGCCAAGTGAACAGGGCCAAAGGCGGCTACACCTTC. Protein: CASSQVNRAKGGYTF.

V usage is TRBV19 and J usage is TRBJ1-1; no clear D. CDR3 length equals 12 residues. Deletions cut 3 bases from V and 3 bases from J, with 5 bases between. Germline CDR1 reads LNHDA; CDR2 reads SQIVND (reference sequence). Written as DNA, the CDR3 is TGTGCCAGTAGTATTATGGACACTGAAGCTTTCTTT. The encoded protein is CASSIMDTEAFF.

This clonotype has a handful of counts. CDR3 sequence reads: CASSSPGQAGDYEAFF. CDR3 sequence (DNA): TGTGCCAGCTCATCTCCGGGACAGGCGGGGGACTATGAAGCTTTCTTT. This chain uses TRBV18 with TRBJ1-1; 8 nucleotides agree with TRBD1. The CDR3 length is 16 residues. J gave up 7 bases and V 5 bases, and 15 bases lay outside the gene matches. Germline lookup yields CDR1 KGHSH and CDR2 LQKENI.

Remarks on this clonotype: This clone may be a read error of a much larger clone one base away. The J gene is TRBJ2-3, the V gene TRBV7-2; TRBD1 might be the D (5 bases). Germline CDR1 reads SGHTA; CDR2 reads FQGNSA. The CDR3 spans 14 residues. Deletions cut 5 bases from V and 8 bases from J, with 17 bases between. The CDR3 DNA is TGTGCCAGCAGCCATGACTCCGCTAGGGGTACGCAGTATTTT. It yields the protein CASSHDSARGTQYF.

This clonotype was seen many times. This chain connects TRBV6-1 to TRBJ2-7; unclear D gene. Germline CDR1 MNHNS, CDR2 SASEGT. Trimming shortened V by 7 bases and J by 3 bases, and 4 bases separated the two germline ends. The CDR3 has 10 amino acids. CDR3 residues: CASNRYEQYF. The CDR3 coding sequence is TGTGCCAGCAACCGCTACGAGCAGTACTTC.

V is TRBV28 and J is TRBJ2-7, with TRBD1 matching 7 bases. With V trimmed by 7 bases and J by 1 base, 10 bases remained unmatched. Germline lookup yields CDR1 MDHEN and CDR2 SYDVKM. The CDR3 runs to 15 residues. The CDR3 DNA reads as TGTGCCAGCATTCCCTTGACAGGGAATTCCTACGAGCAGTACTTC. Translation: CASIPLTGNSYEQYF.

This clonotype was recorded at least ten times. V gene TRBV6-1 combines with J gene TRBJ1-1; D uncertain. The CDR3 is 16 residues long. V was trimmed by 1 base and J by 0 bases, leaving 12 bases between them. The germline V gene has CDR1 MNHNS and CDR2 SASEGT. CDR3 coding DNA: TGTGCCAGCAGTGAAGGGGAAGGTCTATTGAACACTGAAGCTTTCTTT. Its protein is CASSEGEGLLNTEAFF.

Points on this clonotype: This may arise from a read error, as a much more abundant clone is one base away. The chain links TRBV19 to TRBJ1-5, with TRBD1 as a possible D gene (6 bases). Per germline, CDR1 LNHDA and CDR2 SQIVND (reference sequence). The CDR3 has 15 amino acids. V was clipped by 5 bases and J by 9 bases, with 20 bases between them. CDR3 nucleotide sequence: TGTGCCAGTAGTCGGCGGCGCGAGGGGGATCGGCCCCAGCATTTT. Its translation is CASSRRREGDRPQHF.

This clonotype has at least ten counts. The chain is built from TRBV6-1 and TRBJ1-1; tentatively, D is TRBD1 (5 bases). V dropped 7 bases and J dropped 1 base, with 7 bases sitting between them. This CDR3 has 12 amino acids. Germline V lookup: CDR1 MNHNS, CDR2 SASEGT. CDR3 nucleotides: TGTGCCAGCACCAGGGCGAACACTGAAGCTTTCTTT. Its protein product is CASTRANTEAFF.

As concerns this clonotype: This may arise from a read error, as a much more abundant clone is one base away. The chain combines TRBV9 with TRBJ2-7; perhaps TRBD2 as D (6 bases). The CDR3 length is 15 residues. V was cut by 0 bases and J by 3 bases, with 13 bases left in between. Germline V gene data show CDR1 as SGDLS and CDR2 as YYNGEE. In DNA form, the CDR3 reads TGTGCCAGCAGCGTAGAGGGGACTGCAGGCTACGAGCAGTACTTC. This translates into CASSVEGTAGYEQYF.

This clonotype was observed many times. The gene calls are TRBV2 and TRBJ2-2, with TRBD2 as a possible D gene (6 bases). CDR3 length equals 14 residues. Germline CDR1 reads SNHLY; CDR2 reads FYNNEI. Trimming removed 6 bases at V and 7 bases at J, with 15 bases between. The CDR3 coding sequence is TGTGCCAGCAGGTCGACTAGTTCTAACGGGGAGCTGTTTTTT. Protein sequence: CASRSTSSNGELFF.

Many counts were recorded for this clonotype. The chain combines TRBV28 with TRBJ1-5; D is ambiguous. The CDR3 consists of 13 residues. Trimming removed 5 bases at V and 4 bases at J, with 9 bases between. CDR1 MDHEN and CDR2 SYDVKM come from the germline V gene. CDR3 region: CASSPLINQPQHF. CDR3 sequence (DNA): TGTGCCAGCAGTCCCTTAATAAATCAGCCCCAGCATTTT.

This clonotype showed up many times. The V call is TRBV20-1, the J call TRBJ2-7, with 11 bases fitting TRBD1. The junction had 13 bases not matched to a gene; V was cut back by 6 bases and J by 6 bases. The CDR3 runs 15 residues. CDR1 is DFQATT and CDR2 is SNEGSKA in the germline V gene (reference sequence). The CDR3 nucleotides are TGCAGTGCAGAAGACCGGGACAGGGGGGTCGGCGAGCAGTACTTC. Encoded protein: CSAEDRDRGVGEQYF.

This clonotype came up many times. The chain has TRBV12-3 or TRBV12-4 and TRBJ1-5; 7 bases line up with TRBD1. The CDR3 has 14 residues. With 6 bases clipped from V and 6 bases from J, the junction kept 8 bases outside the gene matches. The CDR3 DNA follows: TGTGCCAGCAGGCCCCCAGGGGGAAGTCAGCCCCAGCATTTT. Translation: CASRPPGGSQPQHF.

There are many counts of this clonotype. V gene TRBV28 combines with J gene TRBJ2-7, with TRBD1 as a possible D gene (5 bases). CDR1 and CDR2 (germline): MDHEN, SYDVKM. CDR3 size: 15 residues. With 3 bases removed from V and 2 bases from J, the gap between germline ends came to 14 bases. The CDR3 region has the DNA TGTGCCAGCAGTTTCCTGTGGGGCAGAGCCTACGAGCAGTACTTC. Amino acid sequence: CASSFLWGRAYEQYF.